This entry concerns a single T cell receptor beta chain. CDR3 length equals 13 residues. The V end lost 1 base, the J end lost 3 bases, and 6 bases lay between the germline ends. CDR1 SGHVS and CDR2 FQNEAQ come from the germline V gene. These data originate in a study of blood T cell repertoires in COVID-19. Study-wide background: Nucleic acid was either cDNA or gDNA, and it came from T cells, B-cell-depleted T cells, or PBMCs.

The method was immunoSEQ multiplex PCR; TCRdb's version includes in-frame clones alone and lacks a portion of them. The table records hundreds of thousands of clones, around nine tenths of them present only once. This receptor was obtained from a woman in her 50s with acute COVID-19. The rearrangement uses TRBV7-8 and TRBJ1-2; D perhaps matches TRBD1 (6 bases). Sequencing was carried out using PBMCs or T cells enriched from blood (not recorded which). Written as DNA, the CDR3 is TGTGCCAGCAGCTTAGGACAGGACTATGGCTACACCTTC. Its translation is CASSLGQDYGYTF. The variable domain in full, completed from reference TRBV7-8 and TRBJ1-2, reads GAGVSQSPRYKVAKRGQDVALRCDPISGHVSLFWYQQALGQGPEFLTYFQNEAQLDKSGLPSDRFFAERPEGSVSTLKIQRTQQEDSAVYLCASSLGQDYGYTFGSGTRLTVV.